This T cell receptor (beta chain) comes out of a study of CD8+ T cells in alopecia areata. General study points: Sharing of TCR sequences between patients (possibly for HLA-related reasons) was less clear than in mice. In scalp samples, resident alphabeta T cells of normal skin are also sequenced. Lesional scalp, especially alopecia totalis/universalis, showed higher clonality than normal scalp.

Starting from PBMCs, sorting isolated CD4+ and CD8+ T cells. Per germline, CDR1 GTSNPN and CDR2 SVGIG (reference sequence). The CDR3 consists of 14 residues. V was pared by 0 bases and J by 7 bases, with 2 bases of the junction left unmatched. Concerning this clone itself: Antigen specificity is unknown.

cDNA reverse transcribed from extracted RNA served as the sequencing template. The protocol was immunoSEQ multiplex PCR, while the TCRdb copy is restricted to in-frame clones and leaves out a portion. The data show about 110,000 clones, with around 59% seen just once and 20% to 25% held by the top ten. Sequencing was done on a sample of CD8+ T cells sorted from blood. This chain links TRBV30 with TRBJ1-6; 8 bases align to TRBD1. This TCR derives from a human donor in good health. This chain's CDR3 is CAWSVGQGNSPLHF. The CDR3 DNA follows: TGTGCCTGGAGTGTAGGACAGGGAAATTCACCCCTCCACTTT.